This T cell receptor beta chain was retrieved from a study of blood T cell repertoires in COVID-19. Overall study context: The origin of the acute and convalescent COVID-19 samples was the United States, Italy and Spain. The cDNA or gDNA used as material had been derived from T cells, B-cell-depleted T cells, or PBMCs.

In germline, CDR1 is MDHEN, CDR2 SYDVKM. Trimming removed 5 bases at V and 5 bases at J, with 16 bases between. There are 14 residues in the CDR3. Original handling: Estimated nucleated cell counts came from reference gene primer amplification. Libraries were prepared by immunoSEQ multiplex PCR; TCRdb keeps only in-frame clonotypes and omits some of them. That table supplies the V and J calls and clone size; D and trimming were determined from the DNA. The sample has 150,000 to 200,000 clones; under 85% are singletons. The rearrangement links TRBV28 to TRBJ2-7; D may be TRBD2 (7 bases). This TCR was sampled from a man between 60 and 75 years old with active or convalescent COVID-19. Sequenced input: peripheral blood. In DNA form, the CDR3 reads TGTGCCAGCAGTCTCGGGGGGCAGGGCAACGAGCAGTACTTC. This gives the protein CASSLGGQGNEQYF.